This TCR beta chain is drawn from a study of OX40 agonist ivuxolimab in advanced cancers. V was pared by 0 bases and J by 8 bases, with 11 bases between. The CDR3 spans 14 residues. CDR1 LNHNV and CDR2 YYDKDF come from the germline V gene (reference sequence). Sequencing used immunoSEQ multiplex PCR; TCRdb keeps in-frame clones, though not all of them. The profile covers tens of thousands of clones, with 87% appearing a single time and over 2.5% taken by the ten largest. The receptor was isolated from an adult with an advanced solid tumor such as melanoma, head and neck, liver or kidney cancer. This material consisted of CD4+ or CD8+ T cells sorted from blood, taken in a trial of the OX40 agonist ivuxolimab. The chain recombines TRBV15 with TRBJ2-1; no clear D. The CDR3 DNA reads as TGTGCCACCAGCAGAGATAGTAAGGGATATGAGCAGTTCTTC. Its protein product is CATSRDSKGYEQFF.